This note documents a single T cell receptor (beta chain) sequence. The antigen is unknown. A read error may produce the germline difference seen at one junction end. This entry belongs to a study of molecular identifiers for immune sequencing clone quantification. Study-level findings and limits: Spiked Jurkat TCR RNA equivalent to one cell reportedly surfaced among about a million naive cells. Identical barcode-sharing TCR molecules could lead to underestimated sizes for highly expanded clones. Over 97% of CMV-specific effector molecules, but under 1% of naive ones, were in clones above 20 copies.

The authors sorted naive CD8 T cells as CD8+CD4-CCR7+CD45RA+. The CDR3 is 13 amino acids. CDR1 is SGHNT, CDR2 YYREEE, per germline (reference sequence). TCRdb passed the PCR reads through MiXCR, listing each CDR3 protein once. The data show 350,000 or so distinct CDR3 sequences, around a fifth seen once. V usage is TRBV5-4 and J usage is TRBJ2-5; D is unclear. The receptor was derived from a human donor in good health. Some libraries in this study had Jurkat cell RNA spiked in. Sample: naive CD8+ T cells from blood, with Jurkat cell RNA spiked in. Subset defined: FACS-sorted CD8+CD4-CCR7+CD45RA+ naive T cells. CDR3 nucleotide sequence: TGTGCCAGGAGCTTGGTAGTGGAAGAGACCCAGTACTTC. Amino acids: CARSLVVEETQYF.